Listed below are T cell receptor beta chains from one sample, sequenced in a study of beta chain features in type 1 diabetes. Libraries were prepared by immunoSEQ multiplex PCR; TCRdb keeps only in-frame clonotypes and omits some of them. This sample carries 450,000 or so clones, around 10% of them seen once, and the ten largest clones take 0.04% to 0.05%. The sequencing sample was made of naive CD4+ T cells from blood. The receptors derive from a woman between 18 and 29 years old in good health. Both conserved end residues are part of each CDR3. Fields, in order: J gene, clone size, V gene, CDR3 protein. Some rows mark clone size as missing; the rest say once, few, many or name a class of expanded clone.

j_gene: TRBJ2-1
abundance: few
v_gene: TRBV11-1
CDR3aa: CASSQGAKGRNEQFF

j_gene: TRBJ2-4
abundance: -
v_gene: TRBV19
CDR3aa: CASSFQSSSDIQYF

j_gene: TRBJ2-5
abundance: few
v_gene: TRBV7-9
CDR3aa: CASSRSGGQETQYF

j_gene: TRBJ2-2
abundance: few
v_gene: TRBV5-6
CDR3aa: CASSLVGKEAGELFF

j_gene: TRBJ2-3
abundance: -
v_gene: TRBV9
CDR3aa: CASSPGLPSTDTQYF

j_gene: TRBJ2-1
abundance: -
v_gene: TRBV28
CDR3aa: CASSSGDGSYNEQFF

j_gene: TRBJ2-1
abundance: -
v_gene: TRBV7-9
CDR3aa: CASSLLRGMENEQFF

j_gene: TRBJ2-7
abundance: few
v_gene: TRBV7-2
CDR3aa: CASSERTSYEQYF

j_gene: TRBJ2-5
abundance: -
v_gene: TRBV7-7
CDR3aa: CASSLDPGRRETQYF

j_gene: TRBJ2-7
abundance: -
v_gene: TRBV7-3
CDR3aa: CASSLGPSYEQYF

j_gene: TRBJ1-2
abundance: few
v_gene: TRBV7-2
CDR3aa: CASSYRDRGLYGYTF

j_gene: TRBJ1-1
abundance: -
v_gene: TRBV6-5
CDR3aa: CASSYVPGTEAFF

j_gene: TRBJ1-1
abundance: few
v_gene: TRBV7-9
CDR3aa: CASSPTGVLGNTEAFF

j_gene: TRBJ1-2
abundance: -
v_gene: TRBV4-3
CDR3aa: CASSNPGTAQTYGYTF

j_gene: TRBJ2-3
abundance: -
v_gene: TRBV15
CDR3aa: CATSRVLNTDTQYF

j_gene: TRBJ1-5
abundance: -
v_gene: TRBV30
CDR3aa: CAWAPFGRDNQPQHF